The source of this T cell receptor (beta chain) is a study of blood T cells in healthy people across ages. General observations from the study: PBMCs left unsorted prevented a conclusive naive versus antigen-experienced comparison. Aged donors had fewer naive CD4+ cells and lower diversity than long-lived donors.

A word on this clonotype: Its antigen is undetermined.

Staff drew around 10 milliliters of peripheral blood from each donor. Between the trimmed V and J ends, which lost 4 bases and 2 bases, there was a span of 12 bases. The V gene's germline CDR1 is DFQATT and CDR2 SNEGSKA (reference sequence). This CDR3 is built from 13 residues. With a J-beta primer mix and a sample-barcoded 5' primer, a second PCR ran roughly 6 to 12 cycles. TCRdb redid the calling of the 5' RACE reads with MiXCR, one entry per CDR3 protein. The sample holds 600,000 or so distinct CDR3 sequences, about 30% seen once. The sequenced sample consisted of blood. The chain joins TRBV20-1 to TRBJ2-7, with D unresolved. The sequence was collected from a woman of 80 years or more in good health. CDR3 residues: CSATDGGAYEQYF. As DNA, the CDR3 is TGCAGTGCTACTGACGGCGGAGCCTACGAGCAGTACTTC.